This record looks at one T cell receptor beta chain sequence and its context. Its antigen is as yet unknown. This specimen comes from a study of OX40 agonist ivuxolimab in advanced cancers. Any history of autoimmune disease or systemic immunosuppression disqualified patients. The CDR3 is 15 residues long. Germline V CDR1 and CDR2: KGHSH, LQKENI. Trimming cost V 3 bases and J 0 bases, with 9 bases left between them. Some clones are missing from TCRdb's copy, which holds only in-frame ones; the method was immunoSEQ multiplex PCR. The sample contains more than 70,000 clones, around 82% of which appear only once. Study observations and caveats: CD8+ T cells averaged more expanded clones than CD4+.

The gene calls are TRBV18 and TRBJ2-1; D gene unclear. The source of this sequence is an adult with an advanced solid tumor such as melanoma, head and neck, liver or kidney cancer. The source material was CD4+ or CD8+ T cells sorted from blood, sampled in a trial of the OX40 agonist ivuxolimab. This CDR3 is CASSPIGLSYNEQFF. CDR3 nucleotides: TGTGCCAGCTCACCCATCGGGCTCTCCTACAATGAGCAGTTCTTC.